This TCR beta chain was sequenced during a study of T cell repertoires in cytomegalovirus infection (dated by TCRdb to the late 2010s). Looking at the study overall: Alongside well-studied HLA-B-restricted epitopes, the peptide stimulations were aimed at recently identified HLA-C-restricted CMV epitopes, whose presentation resists viral immunomodulation. The HLA type of each donor mattered for the analysis, because public TCR beta signatures pointed to carriage of CMV infection along with the matching HLA type.

After removal of 5 bases from V and 7 bases from J, the junction retains 11 bases not matched to a gene. The CDR3 runs 14 amino acids, cysteine and phenylalanine included. Only the CDR3 portion is preserved as DNA: 42 bases, with reading frame beginning at the first base. The germline V gene sets CDR1 to SGHVS and CDR2 to FQNEAQ. This clonotype was observed many times. No antigen is known for it. Per-base quality was not reported, and no clone a single base away is much larger than it. Overall results and qualifications from the work: Carriers of CMV infection plus the relevant HLA type were discriminated by the cumulative frequency of public TCR beta family members in the study cohort and in an independent 352-donor cohort. The ex vivo response was dominated by HLA-C-restricted CMV-specific TCR beta clonotypes, and the single most frequent clonotype in two of eight donors was supplied by these HLA-C-restricted clonotypes.

TCRdb names Illumina HiSeq 1500 as the instrument used. TCRdb reprocessing: public reads trimmed at Q25 with fastp, clones called with MiXCR, in-frame beta chains kept. Rows with one shared CDR3 protein collapse into an entry with the most common genes and DNA. The sample includes some 800,000 distinct CDR3 sequences, with under 35% observed a single time. The ten most abundant clones make up around 12% of the sample. The sample's treatment or condition label is to be understood as: in vitro stimulation with specific CMV peptide epitopes to enrich CMV-specific T cells. The TCR sequence derives from a human donor in good health (CMV status not recorded). Some clones in this sample may be carry-over from other donors' samples. This specimen was cultured CD8+ T cells from PBMCs, taken from culture after CMV antigen stimulation. The rearrangement combines TRBV7-8 with TRBJ2-7; 7 bases in the junction line up with TRBD2. The DNA sequence is TGTGCCAGCAGCCACCGGGCCCCCGGGGGGGAGCAGTACTTC. This gives the protein CASSHRAPGGEQYF.